This TCR beta chain was documented in a study of T cell responses to AZD1222 COVID-19 vaccine. Repertoires were generated with immunoSEQ multiplex PCR, while TCRdb's copy carries only in-frame clones and drops some. This table holds 110,000 to 150,000 clones, over 80% found once. V lost 2 bases to trimming and J lost 7 bases; unmatched junction nucleotides: 7. The CDR3 loop spans 15 amino acids. The germline V gene has CDR1 SGHTS and CDR2 YDEGEE. The sample in question was peripheral blood, obtained 28 days after the second AZD1222 dose. The genes are TRBV5-8 and TRBJ2-1; 9 bases align to TRBD2. The TCR originated in an adult who received the AZD1222 COVID-19 vaccine. CDR3 nucleotides: TGTGCCAGCAGCTTAGGATCTAGCGGGATGAATGAGCAGTTCTTC. Translation: CASSLGSSGMNEQFF.